A single TCR beta chain is shown here with its context. Germline loops: CDR1 WSHSY, CDR2 SAAADI. Unmatched junction bases numbered 10, after V lost 10 bases and J lost 4 bases. The CDR3 has 15 residues. Authors' analysis steps: Amplifying reference gene primers gave estimates of nucleated cell counts. The assay was immunoSEQ multiplex PCR, and TCRdb's table has in-frame clones only and misses some. D and trimming were read from the DNA, whereas the V and J calls and clone size are those reported in that table. In the table there are more than 150,000 clones, nearly 90% of which are singletons. This record belongs to a study of blood T cell repertoires in COVID-19. Study at large: Material from acute and convalescent COVID-19 was sourced from the United States, Italy and Spain. PBMCs, B-cell-depleted T cells, or T cells were the source of the cDNA or gDNA that made up the material.

The chain uses TRBV10-2 and TRBJ2-3, with 11 bases fitting TRBD2. The source is a man aged 50 or older with acute or convalescent COVID-19. The sequenced sample consisted of peripheral blood. CDR3 in DNA: TGCGCCACCCGGGGCTCTAGCGGGGGGTCAGATACGCAGTATTTT. Its translation: CATRGSSGGSDTQYF.